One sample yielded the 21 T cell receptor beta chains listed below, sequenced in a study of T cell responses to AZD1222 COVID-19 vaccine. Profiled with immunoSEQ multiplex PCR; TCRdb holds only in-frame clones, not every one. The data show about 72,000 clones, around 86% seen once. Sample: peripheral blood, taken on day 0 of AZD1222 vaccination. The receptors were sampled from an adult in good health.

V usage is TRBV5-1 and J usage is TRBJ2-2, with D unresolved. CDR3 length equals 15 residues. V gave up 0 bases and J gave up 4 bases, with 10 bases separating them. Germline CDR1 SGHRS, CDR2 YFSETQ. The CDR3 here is CASSLEAWLTGELFF. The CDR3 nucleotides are TGCGCCAGCAGCTTGGAAGCTTGGCTCACCGGGGAGCTGTTTTTT.

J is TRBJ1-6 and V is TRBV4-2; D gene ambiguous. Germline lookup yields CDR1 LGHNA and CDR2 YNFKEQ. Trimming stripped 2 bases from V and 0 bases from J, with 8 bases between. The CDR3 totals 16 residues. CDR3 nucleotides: TGTGCCAGCAGCCAACGCTCCAGCTCCTATAATTCACCCCTCCACTTT. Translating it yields CASSQRSSSYNSPLHF.

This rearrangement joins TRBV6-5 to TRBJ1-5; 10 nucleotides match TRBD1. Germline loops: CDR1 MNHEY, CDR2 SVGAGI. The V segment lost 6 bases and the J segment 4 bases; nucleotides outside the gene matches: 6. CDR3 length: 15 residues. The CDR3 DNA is TGTGCCAGCAGGCCCGGGACAGGGGATAATCAGCCCCAGCATTTT. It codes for CASRPGTGDNQPQHF.

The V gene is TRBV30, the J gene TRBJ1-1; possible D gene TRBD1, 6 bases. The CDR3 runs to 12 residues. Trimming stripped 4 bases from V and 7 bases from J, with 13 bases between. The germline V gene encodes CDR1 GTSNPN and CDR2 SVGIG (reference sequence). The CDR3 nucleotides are TGTGCCTGGACACAGGGAGACCGTGAAGCTTTCTTT. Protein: CAWTQGDREAFF.

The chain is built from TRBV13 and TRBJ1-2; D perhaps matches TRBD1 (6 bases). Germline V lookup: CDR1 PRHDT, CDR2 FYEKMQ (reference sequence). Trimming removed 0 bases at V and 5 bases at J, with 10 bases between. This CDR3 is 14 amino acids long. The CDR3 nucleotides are TGTGCCAGCAGCTTAGGACAGGGTGGGTATGGCTACACCTTC. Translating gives CASSLGQGGYGYTF.

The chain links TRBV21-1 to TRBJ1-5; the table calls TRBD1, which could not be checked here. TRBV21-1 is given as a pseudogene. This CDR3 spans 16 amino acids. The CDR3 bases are TGTGCCAGCAGCAAGGAGATTACAGGGCGCAATCAGCCCCAGCATTTT. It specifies CASSKEITGRNQPQHF.

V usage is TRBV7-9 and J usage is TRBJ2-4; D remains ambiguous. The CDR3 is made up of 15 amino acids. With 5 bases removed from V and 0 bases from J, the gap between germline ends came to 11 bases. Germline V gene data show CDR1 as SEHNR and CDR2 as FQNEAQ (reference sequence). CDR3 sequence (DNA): TGTGCCAGCAGCACGGACGCTATAGCCAAAAACATTCAGTACTTC. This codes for CASSTDAIAKNIQYF.

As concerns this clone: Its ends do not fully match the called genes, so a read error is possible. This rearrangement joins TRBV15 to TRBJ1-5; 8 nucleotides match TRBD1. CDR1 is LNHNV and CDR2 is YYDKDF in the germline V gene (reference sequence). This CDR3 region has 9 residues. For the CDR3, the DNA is TGTGCCACCAGCAGGGACAGGGATTTT. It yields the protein CATSRDRDF.

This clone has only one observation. The CDR3 region has the DNA TGCAGCGTCAATGCGGAGGGAGCGTCTGGCTACACCTTC. It codes for CSVNAEGASGYTF. The chain uses TRBV29-1 and TRBJ1-2; D is ambiguous. The CDR3 extends over 13 amino acids. The germline V gene has CDR1 SQVTM and CDR2 ANQGSEA. Deletions cut 6 bases from V and 7 bases from J, with 18 bases between.

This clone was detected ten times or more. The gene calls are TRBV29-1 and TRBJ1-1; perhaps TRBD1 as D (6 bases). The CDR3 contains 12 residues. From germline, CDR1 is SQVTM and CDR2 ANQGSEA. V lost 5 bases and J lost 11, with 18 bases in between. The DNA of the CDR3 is TGCAGCGTTCTGACCTCCGGGACATGGGCTTTCTTT. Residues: CSVLTSGTWAFF.

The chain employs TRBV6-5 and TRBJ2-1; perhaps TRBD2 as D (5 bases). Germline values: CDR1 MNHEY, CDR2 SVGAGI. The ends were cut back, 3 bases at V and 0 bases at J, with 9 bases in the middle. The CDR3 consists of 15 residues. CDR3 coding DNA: TGTGCCAGCAGTTATGTGACTACCTCCTACAATGAGCAGTTCTTC. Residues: CASSYVTTSYNEQFF.

CDR3: CASQGTVDSYEQYF. CDR3 DNA sequence: TGTGCCAGTCAAGGGACAGTGGATTCCTACGAGCAGTACTTC. The chain couples TRBV6-5 to TRBJ2-7; 7 positions match TRBD1. The CDR3 contains 14 residues. The germline V gene has CDR1 MNHEY and CDR2 SVGAGI. Trimming at V came to 9 bases and at J to 1 base, leaving 9 bases not matched to a gene.

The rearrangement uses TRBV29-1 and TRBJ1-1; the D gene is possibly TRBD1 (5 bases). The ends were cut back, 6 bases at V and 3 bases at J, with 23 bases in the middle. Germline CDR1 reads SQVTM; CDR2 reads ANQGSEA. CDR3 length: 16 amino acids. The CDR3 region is CSVQGGAVLFDTEAFF. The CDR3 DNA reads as TGCAGCGTCCAAGGAGGGGCAGTGCTCTTCGACACTGAAGCTTTCTTT.

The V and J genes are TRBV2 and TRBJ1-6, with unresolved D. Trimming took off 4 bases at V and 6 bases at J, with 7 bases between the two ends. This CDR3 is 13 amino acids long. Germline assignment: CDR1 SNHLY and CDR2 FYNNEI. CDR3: CASSAGPNSPLHF. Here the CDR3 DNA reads TGTGCCAGCAGTGCTGGGCCTAATTCACCCCTCCACTTT.

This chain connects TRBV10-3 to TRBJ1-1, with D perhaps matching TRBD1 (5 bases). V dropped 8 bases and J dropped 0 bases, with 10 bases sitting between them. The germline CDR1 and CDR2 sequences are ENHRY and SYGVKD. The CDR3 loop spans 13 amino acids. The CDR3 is CAIHGAMNTEAFF. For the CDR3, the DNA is TGTGCCATCCATGGGGCTATGAACACTGAAGCTTTCTTT.

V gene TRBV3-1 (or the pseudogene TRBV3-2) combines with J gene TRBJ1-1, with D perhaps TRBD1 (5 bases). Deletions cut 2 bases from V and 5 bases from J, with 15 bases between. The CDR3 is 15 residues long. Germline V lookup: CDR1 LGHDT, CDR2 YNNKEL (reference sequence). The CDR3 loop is CASSQYGRGRTEAFF. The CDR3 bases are TGTGCCAGCAGCCAATACGGCCGGGGGAGGACTGAAGCTTTCTTT.

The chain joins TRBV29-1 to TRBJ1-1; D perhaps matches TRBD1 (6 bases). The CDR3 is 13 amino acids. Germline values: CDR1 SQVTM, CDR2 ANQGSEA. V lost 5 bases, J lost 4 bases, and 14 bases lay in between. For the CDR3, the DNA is TGCAGCGTTAAGGGGGTTTTGGGCACTGAAGCTTTCTTT. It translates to CSVKGVLGTEAFF.

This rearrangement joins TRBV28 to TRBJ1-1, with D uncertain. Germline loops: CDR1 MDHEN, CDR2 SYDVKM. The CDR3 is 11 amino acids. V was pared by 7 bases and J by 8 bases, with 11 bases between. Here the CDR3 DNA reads TGTGCCAGCACCCTCCGGGCCGAAGCTTTCTTT. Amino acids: CASTLRAEAFF.

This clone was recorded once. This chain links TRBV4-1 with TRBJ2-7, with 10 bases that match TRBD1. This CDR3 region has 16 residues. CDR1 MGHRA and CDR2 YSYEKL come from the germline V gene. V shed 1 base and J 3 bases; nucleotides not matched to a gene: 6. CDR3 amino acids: CASSQAPGQGFYEQYF. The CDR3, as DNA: TGCGCCAGCAGCCAAGCTCCGGGACAGGGGTTCTACGAGCAGTACTTC.

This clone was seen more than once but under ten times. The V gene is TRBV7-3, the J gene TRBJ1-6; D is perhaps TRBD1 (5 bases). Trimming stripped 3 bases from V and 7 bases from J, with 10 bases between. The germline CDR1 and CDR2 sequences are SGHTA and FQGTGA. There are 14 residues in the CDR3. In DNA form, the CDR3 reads TGTGCCAGCAGCTTCGGGACTCAGAATTCACCCCTCCACTTT. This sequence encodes CASSFGTQNSPLHF.

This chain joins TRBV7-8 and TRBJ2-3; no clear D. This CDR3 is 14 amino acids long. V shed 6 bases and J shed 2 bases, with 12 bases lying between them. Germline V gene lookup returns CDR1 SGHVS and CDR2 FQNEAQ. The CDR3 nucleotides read TGTGCCAGCAGTCCCAGCACCGCCACAGATACGCAGTATTTT. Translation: CASSPSTATDTQYF.